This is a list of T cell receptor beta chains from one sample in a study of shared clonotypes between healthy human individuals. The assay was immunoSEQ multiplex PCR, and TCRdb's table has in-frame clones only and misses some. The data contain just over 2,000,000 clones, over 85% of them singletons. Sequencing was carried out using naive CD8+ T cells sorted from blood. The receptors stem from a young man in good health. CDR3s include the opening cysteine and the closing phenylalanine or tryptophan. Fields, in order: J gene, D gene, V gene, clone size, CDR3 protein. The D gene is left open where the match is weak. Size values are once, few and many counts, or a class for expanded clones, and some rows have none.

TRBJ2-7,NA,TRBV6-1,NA,CASSSRTADYYEQYF
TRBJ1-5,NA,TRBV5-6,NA,CASSFWGIPNQPQHF
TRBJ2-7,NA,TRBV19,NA,CASSSSGGAYEQYF
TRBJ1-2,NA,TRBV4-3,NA,CASSDKYGYTF
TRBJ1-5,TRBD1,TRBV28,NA,CASSFRDRGNQPQHF
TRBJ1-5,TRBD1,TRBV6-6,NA,CASSSLDRTSQPQHF
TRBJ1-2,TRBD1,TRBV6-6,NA,CASSPRTGPNYGYTF
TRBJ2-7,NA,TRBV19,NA,CASSMGSQVGTYEQYF
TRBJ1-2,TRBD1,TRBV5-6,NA,CASSPDRVSGYTF
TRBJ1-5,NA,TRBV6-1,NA,CASRIDGGPAQHF
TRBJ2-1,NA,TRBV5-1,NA,CASYDFTSYNEQFF
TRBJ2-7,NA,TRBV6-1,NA,CASSGYRDPYEQYF
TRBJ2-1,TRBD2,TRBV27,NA,CASSLLSPSGTYNEQFF
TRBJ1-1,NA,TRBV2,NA,CASSEGQTEAFF
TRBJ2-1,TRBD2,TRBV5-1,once,CASSSPTSGGAVSNEQFF
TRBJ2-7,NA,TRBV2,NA,CASTTLSGYEQYF
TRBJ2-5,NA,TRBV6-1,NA,CASSETIVSEETQYF
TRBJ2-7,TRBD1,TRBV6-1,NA,CASSGTGSYEQYF
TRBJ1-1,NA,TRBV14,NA,CASSQQGMNTEAFF
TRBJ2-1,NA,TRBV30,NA,CAWSWLADNEQFF
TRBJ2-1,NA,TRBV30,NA,CAWSILTSEQFF
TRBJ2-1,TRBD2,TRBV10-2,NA,CASSESGSGGADEQFF
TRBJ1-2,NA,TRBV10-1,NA,CASSEGHSYGYTF
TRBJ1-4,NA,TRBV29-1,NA,CSVERDREKLFF
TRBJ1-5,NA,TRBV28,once,CASSLWFNQPQHF